The 25 T cell receptor beta chains below were found in one sample sequenced in a study of CD8 T cells in ankylosing spondylitis. Study outcomes and limitations: What appeared characteristic of ankylosing spondylitis blood was a TCR beta motif of eight highly homologous variants.

In TCRdb, the 5' RACE reads were re-called with MiXCR into one record per CDR3 protein. The sample has about 420,000 distinct CDR3 sequences; about a fifth are singletons. Their antigens are not known. The sequenced sample consisted of blood, either unsorted or a sorted T cell fraction (not recorded which). The receptors were sampled from a male donor with ankylosing spondylitis.

This clonotype came up a few times. The chain recombines TRBV19 with TRBJ1-2; D uncertain. The CDR3 is made up of 13 amino acids. Trimming stripped 5 bases from V and 4 bases from J, with 11 bases between. Germline V lookup: CDR1 LNHDA, CDR2 SQIVND (reference sequence). The CDR3: CASSLARIYGYTF. The CDR3 DNA follows: TGTGCCAGTAGTCTTGCCAGGATCTATGGCTACACCTTC. Variable domain in full (rest from reference TRBV19 and TRBJ1-2): DGGITQSPKYLFRKEGQNVTLSCEQNLNHDAMYWYRQDPGQGLRLIYYSQIVNDFQKGDIAEGYSVSREKKESFPLTVTSAQKNPTAFYLCASSLARIYGYTFGSGTRLTVV.

V usage is TRBV29-1 and J usage is TRBJ2-3; D is possibly TRBD2 (7 bases). The CDR3 has 12 amino acids. Germline CDR1 reads SQVTM; CDR2 reads ANQGSEA. V dropped 6 bases and J dropped 5 bases, with 12 bases sitting between them. The CDR3 loop reads CSVGGGEDTQYF. DNA for the CDR3: TGCAGCGTAGGGGGGGGGGAAGATACGCAGTATTTT.

This clonotype was observed a few times. The chain is built from TRBV5-1 and TRBJ2-1, with D perhaps TRBD1 (5 bases). The CDR3 length is 14 residues. Germline CDR1 reads SGHRS; CDR2 reads YFSETQ. V was trimmed by 0 bases and J by 5 bases, leaving 9 bases between them. Here the CDR3 reads CASSLALGDNEQFF. The CDR3 bases are TGCGCCAGCAGCTTGGCTTTAGGGGACAATGAGCAGTTCTTC.

This chain connects TRBV7-9 to TRBJ2-7, with unresolved D. The CDR3 runs 13 residues. V shed 1 base and J shed 4 bases, with 8 bases lying between them. CDR1 and CDR2 from the germline V gene are SEHNR and FQNEAQ (reference sequence). The CDR3 nucleotides are TGTGCCAGCAGCTTAGAATACGGGTACGAGCAGTACTTC. It encodes CASSLEYGYEQYF.

The chain recombines TRBV7-8 with TRBJ2-3, with unresolved D. This CDR3 has 16 amino acids. Germline V CDR1 and CDR2: SGHVS, FQNEAQ. Trimming cost V 7 bases and J 4 bases, with 21 bases left between them. The DNA for the CDR3 is TGTGCCAGCATCCAGCCGACGGTAAACGGGCCAGATACGCAGTATTTT. The encoded protein is CASIQPTVNGPDTQYF.

This clonotype appeared a few times. This sequence joins TRBV7-9 and TRBJ2-3; D is tentatively TRBD1 or TRBD2 (5 bases each). The CDR3 is 17 amino acids. CDR1 is SEHNR, CDR2 FQNEAQ, per germline (reference sequence). Trimming removed 1 base at V and 3 bases at J, with 17 bases between. The CDR3 coding sequence is TGTGCCAGCAGCTTAGGTGGGGGACCCCGACGAACAGATACGCAGTATTTT. It translates to CASSLGGGPRRTDTQYF. Full variable domain (remainder filled in from reference TRBV7-9 and TRBJ2-3): DTGVSQNPRHKITKRGQNVTFRCDPISEHNRLYWYRQTLGQGPEFLTYFQNEAQLEKSRLLSDRFSAERPKGSFSTLEIQRTEQGDSAMYLCASSLGGGPRRTDTQYFGPGTRLTVL.

The chain combines TRBV4-3 with TRBJ2-1, with 8 bases that match TRBD1. Germline trimming cut 1 base from V and 5 bases from J; bases unmatched to any gene: 4. This CDR3 contains 15 residues. Germline loops: CDR1 LGHNA, CDR2 YSLEER. This chain's CDR3 is CASSQGTGFDNEQFF. DNA of the CDR3: TGCGCCAGCAGCCAAGGGACAGGGTTCGACAATGAGCAGTTCTTC.

The CDR3 region is CASSLEGARRTEAFF. For the CDR3, the DNA is TGTGCCAGCAGTTTGGAGGGGGCGCGAAGAACTGAAGCTTTCTTT. The chain employs TRBV27 and TRBJ1-1; 7 positions agree with TRBD1. V shed 3 bases, J shed 5 bases, and the junction held 9 bases outside the gene matches. Looked up from germline, CDR1 is MNHEY and CDR2 is SMNVEV (reference sequence). This CDR3 is 15 amino acids long.

This clonotype has only a few counts. CDR3 nucleotide sequence: TGTGCCAGCAGTGACCTGGGAGGGTTCCCTGGCAATCAGCCCCAGCATTTT. Its protein is CASSDLGGFPGNQPQHF. The chain couples TRBV6-1 to TRBJ1-5; no clear D gene. The CDR3 loop spans 17 amino acids. The ends were cut back, 3 bases at V and 2 bases at J, with 17 bases in the middle. The germline CDR1 and CDR2 sequences are MNHNS and SASEGT.

The CDR3 is CSAGRGGGQETQYF. The CDR3 region has the DNA TGCAGTGCCGGCCGCGGGGGGGGTCAAGAGACCCAGTACTTC. The chain joins TRBV20-1 to TRBJ2-5, with 9 bases identical to TRBD2. CDR1 and CDR2 (germline): DFQATT, SNEGSKA (reference sequence). V gave up 6 bases and J gave up 2 bases; unmatched junction bases: 7. The CDR3 covers 14 residues.

In this sample, this clonotype turned up a few times. The CDR3 loop is CSARSDSGELFF. In DNA, the CDR3 is TGCAGTGCTAGATCGGACAGCGGGGAGCTGTTTTTT. This sequence joins TRBV20-1 and TRBJ2-2; tentative D call: TRBD1 (6 bases). V shed 2 bases and J shed 7 bases, with 8 bases lying between them. The CDR3 runs 12 residues. Germline lookup yields CDR1 DFQATT and CDR2 SNEGSKA (reference sequence).

This clonotype has more than one count but fewer than ten. The rearrangement joins TRBV27 to TRBJ1-6; no clear D gene. This CDR3 spans 17 amino acids. Per germline, CDR1 MNHEY and CDR2 SMNVEV (reference sequence). With 6 bases removed from V and 0 bases from J, the gap between germline ends came to 15 bases. CDR3 in DNA: TGTGCCAGCAGACCCGGTATCGGGAGCTCCTATAATTCACCCCTCCACTTT. Its protein is CASRPGIGSSYNSPLHF.

The V gene is TRBV5-1, the J gene TRBJ1-4; D is possibly TRBD1 (5 bases). CDR3 length: 15 residues. Germline values: CDR1 SGHRS, CDR2 YFSETQ. V was trimmed by 0 bases and J by 6 bases, leaving 12 bases between them. The CDR3 DNA sequence: TGCGCCAGCAGCTTGGACGTAGGGGATTATGAAAAACTGTTTTTT. Translating it yields CASSLDVGDYEKLFF.

This clonotype was observed a handful of times. This CDR3 is CASSLDSIMNTEAFF. In DNA, the CDR3 is TGTGCCAGCAGTCTGGACAGCATCATGAACACTGAAGCTTTCTTT. The chain links TRBV12-3 or TRBV12-4 to TRBJ1-1, with D tentatively TRBD1 (6 bases). The CDR3 is 15 amino acids. V was trimmed by 5 bases and J by 0 bases, leaving 13 bases between them.

V usage is TRBV28 and J usage is TRBJ2-3, with D tentatively TRBD1 (6 bases). This CDR3 contains 13 residues. Germline lookup yields CDR1 MDHEN and CDR2 SYDVKM. V lost 3 bases, J lost 5 bases, and 9 bases lay in between. CDR3 sequence: CASSFAGEDTQYF. CDR3 DNA: TGTGCCAGCAGTTTCGCAGGGGAAGATACGCAGTATTTT.

This clonotype was counted a single time. V usage is TRBV20-1 and J usage is TRBJ1-2; D possibly corresponds to TRBD1 (6 bases). Germline values: CDR1 DFQATT, CDR2 SNEGSKA (reference sequence). The CDR3 runs 15 residues. Trimming removed 3 bases from V and 7 bases from J, with 21 bases in between. DNA for the CDR3: TGCAGTGCTAGCCGTTACATGGCGGGGGCGGCTGGCTACACCTTC. Translated: CSASRYMAGAAGYTF.

The chain carries TRBV10-1 and TRBJ2-1, with TRBD1 identical over 8 bases. V was clipped by 0 bases and J by 0 bases; unmatched bases: 4. The CDR3 runs 17 residues. Germline V gene lookup returns CDR1 WNHNN and CDR2 SYGVQD (reference sequence). The CDR3 nucleotides read TGCGCCAGCAGTGAGTCAAGACAGGGGACCTCCTACAATGAGCAGTTCTTC. This translates into CASSESRQGTSYNEQFF.

This clonotype was recorded a few times. The gene calls are TRBV7-9 and TRBJ1-1; TRBD1 matches at 7 bases. Unmatched junction bases numbered 15, after V lost 6 bases and J lost 8 bases. From germline, CDR1 is SEHNR and CDR2 FQNEAQ (reference sequence). This CDR3 has 15 amino acids. The CDR3 region is CASSSGSGTGEEAFF. CDR3 nucleotides: TGTGCCAGCAGTTCCGGGTCCGGTACAGGGGAGGAAGCTTTCTTT. The entire variable domain, with the rest obtained from reference TRBV7-9 and TRBJ1-1, is as follows: DTGVSQNPRHKITKRGQNVTFRCDPISEHNRLYWYRQTLGQGPEFLTYFQNEAQLEKSRLLSDRFSAERPKGSFSTLEIQRTEQGDSAMYLCASSSGSGTGEEAFFGQGTRLTVV.

This clonotype was seen only once. CDR3 in DNA: TGTGCCAGCAGTGAATATCCCTTCTCTGGAGATAGTCTACAAGAGACCCAGTACTTC. Encoded protein: CASSEYPFSGDSLQETQYF. The rearrangement uses TRBV25-1 and TRBJ2-5; D remains unclear. The CDR3 is 19 residues long. V dropped 0 bases and J dropped 2 bases, with 22 bases sitting between them. Germline values: CDR1 MGHDK, CDR2 SYGVNS.

In this sample, this clonotype turned up a few times. V is TRBV7-9 and J is TRBJ1-4; the D gene is possibly TRBD1 (5 bases). V lost 5 bases to trimming and J lost 8 bases, with 12 bases between them. Germline values: CDR1 SEHNR, CDR2 FQNEAQ (reference sequence). This CDR3 comprises 13 residues. CDR3 nucleotide sequence: TGTGCCAGCAGCCCCCTGAGGGGAGAAAAACTGTTTTTT. It specifies CASSPLRGEKLFF.

The gene calls are TRBV27 and TRBJ2-3; 8 bases line up with TRBD2. With V trimmed by 5 bases and J by 3 bases, 10 bases remained unmatched. Germline V lookup: CDR1 MNHEY, CDR2 SMNVEV (reference sequence). CDR3 size: 16 residues. The CDR3 DNA sequence: TGTGCCAGCAGTCCCGGGAGGGGGGTTCGGACAGATACGCAGTATTTT. It translates to CASSPGRGVRTDTQYF.

This clonotype was seen only a few times. The rearrangement uses TRBV7-9 and TRBJ2-2; D is uncertain. The CDR3 is made up of 15 amino acids. Germline V gene data show CDR1 as SEHNR and CDR2 as FQNEAQ (reference sequence). The germline V and J ends were trimmed by 0 bases and 8 bases, with 13 bases remaining between them. The CDR3 region has the DNA TGTGCCAGCAGCTTAGCCGGGTCTTCCCAGGGGGAGCTGTTTTTT. As protein: CASSLAGSSQGELFF.

The rearrangement uses TRBV5-1 and TRBJ2-2; D gene uncertain. Germline-derived CDR1 and CDR2 are SGHRS and YFSETQ. CDR3 length equals 15 residues. The ends were cut back, 1 base at V and 5 bases at J, with 12 bases in the middle. The CDR3 region has the DNA TGCGCCAGCAGCTTGATTGACATTCCGACCGGGGAGCTGTTTTTT. Encoded protein: CASSLIDIPTGELFF.

In its sample, this clonotype was seen a few times. This chain uses TRBV7-2 with TRBJ2-1, with 7 bases identical to TRBD2. The CDR3 is made up of 15 amino acids. With V trimmed by 6 bases and J by 9 bases, 14 bases remained unmatched. Looked up from germline, CDR1 is SGHTA and CDR2 is FQGNSA. As DNA, the CDR3 is TGTGCCAGCAGTCCAACTAGCGCCCGAGCCACTGAGCAGTTCTTC. Its translation is CASSPTSARATEQFF. The full variable domain, its missing parts supplied by reference TRBV7-2 and TRBJ2-1, is GAGVSQSPSNKVTEKGKDVELRCDPISGHTALYWYRQSLGQGLEFLIYFQGNSAPDKSGLPSDRFSAERTGGSVSTLTIQRTQQEDSAVYLCASSPTSARATEQFFGPGTRLTVL.

This clonotype was seen a few times. V gene TRBV19 combines with J gene TRBJ2-7; unclear D gene. V lost 6 bases and J 6 bases, leaving 12 bases between the germline ends. This CDR3 is 12 amino acids long. CDR1 is LNHDA, CDR2 SQIVND, per germline (reference sequence). Here the CDR3 reads CASSPLPGEQYF. In nucleotides, the CDR3 is TGTGCCAGTAGCCCCCTTCCCGGCGAGCAGTACTTC.